Listed below are T cell receptor beta chains from one sample, sequenced in a study of human CD8 memory T cell subsets. TCRdb reprocessed the 5' RACE reads, with one entry per CDR3 protein and no DNA. The listing records more than 9,000 distinct CDR3 sequences. Sequencing input: CD8+ stem-like memory T cells (TSCM and TCM) sorted from PBMCs. These receptors originate from a human donor in good health. The CDR3 runs from the conserved cysteine through the conserved F or W. Expanded clones are given a class, and other clones once, few, many or no size at all.

size	V	J	CDR3
.	TRBV6-5	TRBJ2-7	CASSYAGTGDMGQYF
.	TRBV7-9	TRBJ2-1	CASSEADNEQFF
.	TRBV29-1	TRBJ2-7	CSVEGTGTYEQYF
.	TRBV4-3	TRBJ2-7	CASSQEGGTGANEQYF
.	TRBV6-6	TRBJ2-1	CASSYSMANEQFF
.	TRBV7-9	TRBJ2-5	CASKGLQETQYF
.	TRBV27	TRBJ2-7	CASSSSGQGSEQYF
.	TRBV4-1	TRBJ2-5	CASSQDGTQETQYF
.	TRBV29-1	TRBJ1-2	CSVERDSDGYTF
medium-sized	TRBV28	TRBJ2-7	CASCRGSTGEQYF
medium-sized	TRBV6-2/TRBV6-3	TRBJ2-1	CASSTSGGANEQFF
medium-sized	TRBV5-1	TRBJ1-5	CASSLAIGQPQHF
.	TRBV2	TRBJ2-3	CASKEGRTTDTQYF
.	TRBV11-2	TRBJ2-1	CASSWRGTAPTYNEQFF
.	TRBV18	TRBJ2-1	CASSPPETMGREDNNEQFF
.	TRBV4-2	TRBJ2-2	CASSQEAGGPGELFF
.	TRBV7-9	TRBJ2-7	CASSPGFSYEQYF
.	TRBV11-3	TRBJ2-2	CASSLRRGPTGELFF
medium-sized	TRBV29-1	TRBJ2-2	CSGFLTSNTGELFF
.	TRBV29-1	TRBJ2-7	CSVLKASSYEQYF
.	TRBV19	TRBJ2-7	CASSLSGVPYEQYF
.	TRBV9	TRBJ2-3	CASSVTGEGTDTQYF
.	TRBV4-3	TRBJ2-7	CASSPIADDYEQYF
medium-sized	TRBV7-9	TRBJ1-6	CASRRGQARSPLHF
.	TRBV29-1	TRBJ1-2	CSVVQGTGGYTF
.	TRBV28	TRBJ2-1	CASSPDRVSYNEQFF
.	TRBV7-9	TRBJ2-1	CASSALAGVEQFF
.	TRBV14	TRBJ2-1	CASSPPAGLAGDNEQFF
.	TRBV7-9	TRBJ2-1	CASSLAFGVEQFF
.	TRBV27	TRBJ2-7	CASSLRVSYEQYF
.	TRBV19	TRBJ2-1	CASMADYYNEQFF
.	TRBV5-1	TRBJ1-1	CASSPGVGGPLNTEAFF
.	TRBV27	TRBJ2-7	CASSSPLAGVYEQYF
.	TRBV7-2	TRBJ1-1	CASSLIGGGVTEAFF
.	TRBV12-3/TRBV12-4	TRBJ2-3	CASSPYLASPDTQYF
.	TRBV4-2	TRBJ2-3	CASSQEPAGDSADTQYF
.	TRBV27	TRBJ2-1	CASSLREAYNEQFF
medium-sized	TRBV7-9	TRBJ2-1	CASSLLAGNEQFF
.	TRBV4-3	TRBJ1-5	CASSQGGGYQPQHF
.	TRBV29-1	TRBJ2-1	CSVEDGGLSGSAWNEQFF
medium-sized	TRBV7-8	TRBJ1-1	CASSRGTEGEAFF